Listed here are 5 T cell receptor beta chains from one sample, sequenced in a study of T cells after yellow fever vaccination. TCRdb redid the calling of the 5' RACE reads with MiXCR, one entry per CDR3 protein. The table lists roughly 520,000 distinct CDR3 sequences, 20% to 25% of them singletons. Sample: PBMCs, taken roughly 20 days after the first yellow fever vaccination. The receptors derive from a man younger than 35 who received the YFV17D yellow fever vaccine.

This clonotype has more than one count but fewer than ten. V gene TRBV6-1 combines with J gene TRBJ1-2; D is perhaps TRBD1 (6 bases). The CDR3 is made up of 12 amino acids. Germline V gene sequence: CDR1 MNHNS, CDR2 SASEGT. Between the trimmed V and J ends, which lost 5 bases and 5 bases, there was a span of 9 bases. CDR3: CASSRTGYGYTF. CDR3 in DNA: TGTGCCAGCAGTCGAACAGGGTATGGCTACACCTTC.

The V gene is TRBV5-1, the J gene TRBJ2-2; TRBD1 aligns across 8 bases. The CDR3 runs 17 residues. In germline, CDR1 is SGHRS, CDR2 YFSETQ. The ends lost 4 bases at V and 2 bases at J; junction bases unmatched: 10. As DNA, the CDR3 is TGCGCCAGCAGCCCCACCCCTGACAGGGGAAACACCGGGGAGCTGTTTTTT. It specifies CASSPTPDRGNTGELFF.

CDR3: CSVEGQTGEAKNIQYF. The DNA for the CDR3 is TGCAGCGTTGAAGGACAGACAGGGGAAGCCAAAAACATTCAGTACTTC. The genes are TRBV29-1 and TRBJ2-4, with TRBD1 matching over 8 bases. Germline V gives CDR1 SQVTM, CDR2 ANQGSEA. The CDR3 has 16 amino acids. V shed 1 base, J shed 0 bases, and the junction held 5 bases outside the gene matches.

The chain has TRBV6-2 or TRBV6-3 and TRBJ2-1; 7 bases are shared with TRBD2. This CDR3 comprises 16 residues. Losses at the gene ends were 2 bases for V and 7 bases for J; bases not matched to a gene: 11. Germline-derived CDR1 and CDR2 are MNHEY and SVGEGT. CDR3 nucleotides: TGTGCCAGCAGTTACATTTCAGGGAGGGTAAGGAATGAGCAGTTCTTC. It translates to CASSYISGRVRNEQFF.

The rearrangement uses TRBV6-5 and TRBJ1-2; TRBD1 agrees at 8 bases. CDR3 length: 15 amino acids. Germline V gene sequence: CDR1 MNHEY, CDR2 SVGAGI. The V gene end was trimmed by 0 bases and the J gene end by 3 bases; junction bases not matched to a gene: 3. CDR3 in DNA: TGTGCCAGCAGTTACTCCCAGGGGGCCCACTATGGCTACACCTTC. Protein sequence: CASSYSQGAHYGYTF.